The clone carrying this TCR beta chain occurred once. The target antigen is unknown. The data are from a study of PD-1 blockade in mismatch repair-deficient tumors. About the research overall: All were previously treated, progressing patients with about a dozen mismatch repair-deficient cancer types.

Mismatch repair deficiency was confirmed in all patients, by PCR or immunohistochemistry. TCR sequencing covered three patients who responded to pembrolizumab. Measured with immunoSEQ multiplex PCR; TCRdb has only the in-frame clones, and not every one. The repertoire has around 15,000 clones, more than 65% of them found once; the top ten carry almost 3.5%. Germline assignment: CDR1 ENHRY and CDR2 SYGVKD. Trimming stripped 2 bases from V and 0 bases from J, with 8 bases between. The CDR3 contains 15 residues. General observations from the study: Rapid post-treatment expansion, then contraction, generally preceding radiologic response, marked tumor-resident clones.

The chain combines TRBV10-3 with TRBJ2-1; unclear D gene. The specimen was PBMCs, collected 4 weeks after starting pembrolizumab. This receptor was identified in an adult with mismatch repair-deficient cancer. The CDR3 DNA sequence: TGTGCCATCAGTGAGGACTTGACCTCCTACAATGAGCAGTTCTTC. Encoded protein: CAISEDLTSYNEQFF.